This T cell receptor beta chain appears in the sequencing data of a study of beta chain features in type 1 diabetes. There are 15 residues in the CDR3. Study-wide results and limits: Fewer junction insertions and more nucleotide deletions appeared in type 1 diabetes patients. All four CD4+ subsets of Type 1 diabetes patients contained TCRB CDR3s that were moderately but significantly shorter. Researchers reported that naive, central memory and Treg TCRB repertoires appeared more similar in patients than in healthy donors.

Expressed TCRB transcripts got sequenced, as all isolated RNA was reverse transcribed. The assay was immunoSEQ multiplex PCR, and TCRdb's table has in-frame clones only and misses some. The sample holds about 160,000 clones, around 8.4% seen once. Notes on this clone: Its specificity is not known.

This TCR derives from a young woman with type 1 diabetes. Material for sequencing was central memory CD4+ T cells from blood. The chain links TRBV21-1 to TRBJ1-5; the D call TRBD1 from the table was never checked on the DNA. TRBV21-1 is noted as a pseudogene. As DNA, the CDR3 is TGTGCCAGCAGCAAATGGCGACAGGGACAGATGGCCCAGCATTTT. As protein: CASSKWRQGQMAQHF.